This T cell receptor (beta chain) was sequenced during a study of blood T cell repertoires in COVID-19. Study-level background: The United States, Italy and Spain supplied acute and convalescent COVID-19 samples.

CDR1 is SGHRS and CDR2 is YFSETQ in the germline V gene. The J segment lost 9 bases and the V segment lost 4 bases, leaving 3 bases of the junction unmatched. This CDR3 contains 13 residues. Original handling: For nucleated cells, counts were estimated from reference gene primer amplification. TCRdb's table, derived via immunoSEQ multiplex PCR, lists solely in-frame clones and lacks some. V, J and clone size reflect that table, while D and trimming were determined from the DNA. This table holds roughly 160,000 clones, roughly 84% found once. This clone was counted between two and nine times. Sequenced input: peripheral blood. The clonotype comes from a woman older than 75 with active or convalescent COVID-19. J is TRBJ2-1 and V is TRBV5-1; TRBD1 aligns across 11 bases. CDR3 loop: CASSLGTGGEQFF. As DNA, the CDR3 is TGCGCCAGCAGCCTCGGGACAGGGGGTGAGCAGTTCTTC.